Shown below are 15 T cell receptor beta chains from a single sample sequenced in a study of T cell responses to AZD1222 COVID-19 vaccine. Profiled with immunoSEQ multiplex PCR; TCRdb holds only in-frame clones, not every one. Altogether 150,000 to 200,000 clones are present, about 90% being singletons, with the ten largest covering more than 5%. The source was peripheral blood, collected on day 0 of AZD1222 vaccination. Receptors originate from an adult in good health.

The chain couples TRBV11-1 to TRBJ1-4; weak D call: TRBD1 (6 bases). CDR3 length: 15 residues. Trimming pared 6 bases from V and 1 base from J, leaving 12 bases between. The germline CDR1 and CDR2 sequences are SGHAT and FQDESV (reference sequence). DNA for the CDR3: TGTGCCAGCAGTTCGGACAGCGGAACTAATGAAAAACTGTTTTTT. It specifies CASSSDSGTNEKLFF. Full variable domain (missing parts from reference TRBV11-1 and TRBJ1-4): EAEVAQSPRYKITEKSQAVAFWCDPISGHATLYWYRQILGQGPELLVQFQDESVVDDSQLPKDRFSAERLKGVDSTLKIQPAELGDSAMYLCASSSDSGTNEKLFFGSGTQLSVL.

This rearrangement joins TRBV5-6 to TRBJ2-7, with TRBD1 as a possible D gene (6 bases). CDR3 length equals 15 residues. V was clipped by 1 base and J by 2 bases, with 13 bases between them. Germline CDR1 reads SGHDT; CDR2 reads YYEEEE. The CDR3 DNA reads as TGTGCCAGCAGCTTGAAGGGCAGGGGTGCCTACGAGCAGTACTTC. Protein: CASSLKGRGAYEQYF.

The CDR3: CASRSSGGDTQYF. The CDR3, as DNA: TGTGCCAGCAGGTCGTCCGGTGGCGATACGCAGTATTTT. The chain recombines TRBV12-3 or TRBV12-4 with TRBJ2-3, with D hard to call. The CDR3 totals 13 residues. V was trimmed by 6 bases and J by 6 bases, leaving 13 bases between them.

V is TRBV6-1 and J is TRBJ1-2, with D possibly TRBD1 on 5 matching bases. Germline CDR1 reads MNHNS; CDR2 reads SASEGT. The V end was cut by 2 bases, the J end by 4 bases, with 8 bases between. The CDR3 runs 13 residues. This CDR3 is CASSEQGGYGYTF. CDR3 in DNA: TGTGCCAGCAGTGAACAGGGAGGCTATGGCTACACCTTC.

This chain links TRBV14 with TRBJ2-7; TRBD1 aligns across 9 bases. J lost 4 bases, V lost 5 bases, and 9 bases had no gene match. CDR3 length: 15 amino acids. Germline V CDR1 and CDR2: SGHDN, FVKESK. CDR3: CASSAAQGARYEQYF. The CDR3 nucleotides are TGTGCCAGCAGCGCCGCACAGGGGGCTCGGTACGAGCAGTACTTC.

The chain couples TRBV5-1 to TRBJ2-2; 8 bases match TRBD2. The CDR3 spans 15 residues. Germline loops: CDR1 SGHRS, CDR2 YFSETQ. V dropped 6 bases and J dropped 1; count of bases not matched to a gene: 5. CDR3 sequence reads: CASTPRGGNTGELFF. The CDR3 DNA is TGCGCCAGCACCCCACGGGGGGGGAACACCGGGGAGCTGTTTTTT.

The CDR3 region is CATPRENGELFF. CDR3 DNA: TGCGCCACCCCCCGGGAAAACGGGGAGCTGTTTTTT. The V gene is TRBV5-1, the J gene TRBJ2-2, with D maybe TRBD2 (5 bases). Between the trimmed V and J ends, which lost 9 bases and 7 bases, there was a span of 13 bases. Germline V gene data show CDR1 as SGHRS and CDR2 as YFSETQ. CDR3 length: 12 amino acids.

The rearrangement uses TRBV28 and TRBJ1-6; 7 bases are a match to TRBD1. This CDR3 comprises 14 residues. V was clipped by 7 bases and J by 7 bases; unmatched bases: 7. In germline, CDR1 is MDHEN, CDR2 SYDVKM. CDR3 protein: CASTPGTVNSPLHF. CDR3 DNA sequence: TGTGCCAGCACCCCCGGGACAGTAAATTCACCCCTCCACTTT.

The J gene is TRBJ2-7, the V gene TRBV7-9; the D gene could be TRBD1 or TRBD2 (5 bases each). Trimming took off 0 bases at V and 4 bases at J, with 13 bases between the two ends. Germline CDR1 reads SEHNR; CDR2 reads FQNEAQ (reference sequence). The CDR3 is 15 amino acids. The chain's CDR3 is CASSLALQGRYEQYF. DNA of the CDR3: TGTGCCAGCAGCTTAGCGCTGCAGGGACGGTACGAGCAGTACTTC.

This clone was detected only once. J is TRBJ1-6 and V is TRBV6-2 or TRBV6-3, with TRBD1 as a possible D gene (5 bases). CDR1 is MNHEY, CDR2 SVGEGT, per germline. The length of the CDR3 is 16 residues. Trimming removed 6 bases from V and 4 bases from J, with 16 bases in between. DNA of the CDR3: TGTGCCAGCAGCACGCTCGGGGCTCTTTATAATTCACCCCTCCACTTT. This encodes CASSTLGALYNSPLHF.

This chain links TRBV18 with TRBJ1-1; D remains ambiguous. This CDR3 contains 14 residues. Trimming left V 4 bases short and J 4 bases short, with 13 bases between. Per germline, CDR1 KGHSH and CDR2 LQKENI. The DNA for the CDR3 is TGTGCCAGCTCACGTGCCAGTGAGGTCACTGAAGCTTTCTTT. Its protein product is CASSRASEVTEAFF.

This clone was observed a single time. The V gene is TRBV7-9, the J gene TRBJ2-5; 8 bases map to TRBD1. The ends lost 5 bases at V and 4 bases at J; junction bases unmatched: 12. Germline lookup yields CDR1 SEHNR and CDR2 FQNEAQ (reference sequence). The CDR3 has 16 amino acids. The CDR3 region is CASSPTTGQVRETQYF. The CDR3 coding sequence is TGTGCCAGCAGCCCAACAACGGGACAGGTTCGAGAGACCCAGTACTTC.

The chain is built from TRBV5-4 and TRBJ1-4; tentative D call: TRBD1 (5 bases). Trimming took 3 bases from V and 3 from J, leaving 12 bases between them. The CDR3 contains 15 residues. Germline V gives CDR1 SGHNT, CDR2 YYREEE (reference sequence). CDR3 sequence: CASSSRGSANEKLFF. CDR3 coding DNA: TGTGCCAGCAGCTCAAGGGGCTCCGCTAATGAAAAACTGTTTTTT.

This sequence joins TRBV18 and TRBJ1-2; maybe TRBD1 (6 bases). The CDR3 contains 16 residues. V shed 2 bases and J shed 3 bases, with 16 bases lying between them. The germline gives CDR1 KGHSH, CDR2 LQKENI. The CDR3, as DNA: TGTGCCAGCTCACCAGGCGGGCCAGGGGCACACTATGGCTACACCTTC. This sequence encodes CASSPGGPGAHYGYTF.

The chain links TRBV6-5 to TRBJ1-1; D may be TRBD1 (5 bases). This CDR3 region has 13 residues. Trimming cost V 6 bases and J 5 bases, with 13 bases left between them. Germline V gives CDR1 MNHEY, CDR2 SVGAGI. This CDR3 reads CASRRTGDTEAFF. The CDR3 DNA is TGTGCCAGCAGAAGAACAGGAGATACTGAAGCTTTCTTT.